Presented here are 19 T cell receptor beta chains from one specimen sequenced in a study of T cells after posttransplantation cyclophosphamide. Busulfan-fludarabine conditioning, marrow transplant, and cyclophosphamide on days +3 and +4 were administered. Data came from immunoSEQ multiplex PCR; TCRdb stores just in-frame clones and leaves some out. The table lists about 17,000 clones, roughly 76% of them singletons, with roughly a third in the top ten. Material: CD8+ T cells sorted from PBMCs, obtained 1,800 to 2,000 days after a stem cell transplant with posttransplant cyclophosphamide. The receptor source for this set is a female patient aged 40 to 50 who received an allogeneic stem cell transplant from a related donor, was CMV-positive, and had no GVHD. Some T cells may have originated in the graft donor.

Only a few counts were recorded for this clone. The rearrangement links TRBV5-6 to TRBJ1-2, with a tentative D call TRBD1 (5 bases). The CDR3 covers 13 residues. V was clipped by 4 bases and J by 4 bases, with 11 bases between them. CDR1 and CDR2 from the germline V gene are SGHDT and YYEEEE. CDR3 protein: CASSREGTYGYTF. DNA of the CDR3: TGTGCCAGCAGCAGGGAGGGGACCTATGGCTACACCTTC. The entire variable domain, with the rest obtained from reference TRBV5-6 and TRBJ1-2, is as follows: DAGVTQSPTHLIKTRGQQVTLRCSPKSGHDTVSWYQQALGQGPQFIFQYYEEEERQRGNFPDRFSGHQFPNYSSELNVNALLLGDSALYLCASSREGTYGYTFGSGTRLTVV.

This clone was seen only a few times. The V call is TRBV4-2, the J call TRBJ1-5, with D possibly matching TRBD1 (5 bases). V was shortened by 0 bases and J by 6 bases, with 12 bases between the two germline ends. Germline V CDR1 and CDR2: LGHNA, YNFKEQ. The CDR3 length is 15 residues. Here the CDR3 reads CASSQDNGGGQPQHF. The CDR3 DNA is TGTGCCAGCAGCCAAGATAACGGGGGGGGTCAGCCCCAGCATTTT.

The CDR3 bases are TGCGCCAGCAGCTTGGAGACTAGCGGGAGGAATGAGCAGTTCTTC. This translates into CASSLETSGRNEQFF. This chain uses TRBV5-1 with TRBJ2-1; 13 bases align to TRBD2. With V trimmed by 0 bases and J by 7 bases, 1 base remained unmatched. This CDR3 is 15 amino acids long. Germline CDR1 and CDR2: SGHRS and YFSETQ.

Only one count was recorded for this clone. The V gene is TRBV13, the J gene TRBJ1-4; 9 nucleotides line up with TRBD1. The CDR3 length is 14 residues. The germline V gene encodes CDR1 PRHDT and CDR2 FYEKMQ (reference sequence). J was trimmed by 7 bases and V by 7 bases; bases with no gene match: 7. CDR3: CASTIGTGSEKLFF. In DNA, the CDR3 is TGTGCCAGCACTATCGGGACAGGGAGTGAAAAACTGTTTTTT.

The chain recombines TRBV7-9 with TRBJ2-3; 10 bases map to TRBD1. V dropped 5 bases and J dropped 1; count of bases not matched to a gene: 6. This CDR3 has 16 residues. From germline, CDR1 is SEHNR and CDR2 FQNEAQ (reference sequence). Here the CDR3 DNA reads TGTGCCAGCAGCCACGGGACAGGGGAAGGCACAGATACGCAGTATTTT. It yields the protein CASSHGTGEGTDTQYF.

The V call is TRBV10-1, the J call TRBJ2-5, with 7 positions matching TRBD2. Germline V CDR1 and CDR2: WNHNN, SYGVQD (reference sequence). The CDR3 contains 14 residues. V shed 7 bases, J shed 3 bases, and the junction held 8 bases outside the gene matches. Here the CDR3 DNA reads TGCGCCAGCAACAGCGGGGCACTCAAAGAGACCCAGTACTTC. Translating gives CASNSGALKETQYF.

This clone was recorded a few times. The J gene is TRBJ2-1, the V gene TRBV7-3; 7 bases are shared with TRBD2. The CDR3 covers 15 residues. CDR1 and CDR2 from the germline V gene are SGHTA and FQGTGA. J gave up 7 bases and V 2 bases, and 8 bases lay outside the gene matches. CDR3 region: CASSLGAGVGNEQFF. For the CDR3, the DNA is TGTGCCAGCAGCTTAGGGGCGGGGGTAGGGAATGAGCAGTTCTTC.

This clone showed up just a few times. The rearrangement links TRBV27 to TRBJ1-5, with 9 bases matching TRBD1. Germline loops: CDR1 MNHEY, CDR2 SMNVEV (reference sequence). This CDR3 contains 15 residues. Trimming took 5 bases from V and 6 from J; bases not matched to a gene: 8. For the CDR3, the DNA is TGTGCCAGCAGTACGGGACAGGGCCCCGGTCAGCCCCAGCATTTT. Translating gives CASSTGQGPGQPQHF.

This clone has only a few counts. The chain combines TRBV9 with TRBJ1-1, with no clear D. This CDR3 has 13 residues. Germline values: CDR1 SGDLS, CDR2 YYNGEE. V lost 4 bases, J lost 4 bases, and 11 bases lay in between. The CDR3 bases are TGTGCCAGCAGCCCCCCGGGGATCACTGAAGCTTTCTTT. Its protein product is CASSPPGITEAFF.

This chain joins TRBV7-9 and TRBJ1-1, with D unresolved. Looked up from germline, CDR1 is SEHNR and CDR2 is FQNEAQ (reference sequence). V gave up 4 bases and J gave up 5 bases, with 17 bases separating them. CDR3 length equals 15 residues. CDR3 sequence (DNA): TGTGCCAGCAGCTACCTGACGGGAAGTGGGACTGAAGCTTTCTTT. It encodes CASSYLTGSGTEAFF.

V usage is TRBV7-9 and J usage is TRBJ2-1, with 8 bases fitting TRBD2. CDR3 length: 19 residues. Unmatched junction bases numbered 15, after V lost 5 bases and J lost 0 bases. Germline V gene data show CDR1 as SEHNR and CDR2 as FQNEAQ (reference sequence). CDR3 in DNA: TGTGCCAGCAGCGGTAAGAATAGCGGGGAACCTTACTCCTACAATGAGCAGTTCTTC. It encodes CASSGKNSGEPYSYNEQFF.

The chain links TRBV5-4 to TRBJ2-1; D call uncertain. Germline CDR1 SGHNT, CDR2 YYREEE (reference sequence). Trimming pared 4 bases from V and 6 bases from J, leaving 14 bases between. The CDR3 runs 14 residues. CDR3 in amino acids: CASSQDTNGNEQFF. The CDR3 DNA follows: TGTGCCAGCAGCCAAGACACGAACGGCAATGAGCAGTTCTTC. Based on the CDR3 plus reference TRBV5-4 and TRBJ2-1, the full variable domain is ETGVTQSPTHLIKTRGQQVTLRCSSQSGHNTVSWYQQALGQGPQFIFQYYREEENGRGNFPPRFSGLQFPNYSSELNVNALELDDSALYLCASSQDTNGNEQFFGPGTRLTVL.

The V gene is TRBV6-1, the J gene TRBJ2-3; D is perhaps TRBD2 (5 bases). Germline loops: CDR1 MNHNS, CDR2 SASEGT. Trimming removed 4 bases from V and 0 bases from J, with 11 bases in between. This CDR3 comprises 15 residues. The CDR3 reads CASSGWGASTDTQYF. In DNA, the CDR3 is TGTGCCAGCAGTGGGTGGGGAGCTAGCACAGATACGCAGTATTTT.

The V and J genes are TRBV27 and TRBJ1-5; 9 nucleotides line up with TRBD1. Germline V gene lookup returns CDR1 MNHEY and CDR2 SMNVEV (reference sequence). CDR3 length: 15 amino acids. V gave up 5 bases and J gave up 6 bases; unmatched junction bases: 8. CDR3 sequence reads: CASSETGGVVQPQHF. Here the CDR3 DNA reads TGTGCCAGCAGTGAAACAGGGGGCGTAGTTCAGCCCCAGCATTTT.

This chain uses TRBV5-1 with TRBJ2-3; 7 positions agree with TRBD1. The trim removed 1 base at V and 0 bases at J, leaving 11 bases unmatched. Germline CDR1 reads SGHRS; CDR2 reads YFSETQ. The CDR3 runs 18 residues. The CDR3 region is CASSLLGGPPDSTDTQYF. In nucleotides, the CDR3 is TGCGCCAGCAGCTTGTTAGGGGGCCCCCCTGATAGCACAGATACGCAGTATTTT.

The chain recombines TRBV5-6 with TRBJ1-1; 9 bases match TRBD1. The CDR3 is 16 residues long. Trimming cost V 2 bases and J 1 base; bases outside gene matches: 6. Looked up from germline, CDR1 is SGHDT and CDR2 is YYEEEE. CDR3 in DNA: TGTGCCAGCAGCTTTAGCGGGACAGGGTCGAACACTGAAGCTTTCTTT. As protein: CASSFSGTGSNTEAFF.

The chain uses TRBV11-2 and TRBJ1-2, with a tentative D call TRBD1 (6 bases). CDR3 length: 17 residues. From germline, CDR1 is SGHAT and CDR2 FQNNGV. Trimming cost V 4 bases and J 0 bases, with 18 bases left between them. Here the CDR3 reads CASSSWAGDLSNYGYTF. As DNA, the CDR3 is TGTGCCAGCAGCTCTTGGGCAGGGGACCTCTCTAACTATGGCTACACCTTC.

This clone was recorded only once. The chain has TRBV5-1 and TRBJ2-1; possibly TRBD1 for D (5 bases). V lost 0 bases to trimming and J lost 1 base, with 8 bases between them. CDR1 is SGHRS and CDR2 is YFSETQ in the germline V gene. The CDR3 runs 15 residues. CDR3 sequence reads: CASSLEYRSYNEQFF. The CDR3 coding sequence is TGCGCCAGCAGCTTGGAATACAGGTCCTACAATGAGCAGTTCTTC.

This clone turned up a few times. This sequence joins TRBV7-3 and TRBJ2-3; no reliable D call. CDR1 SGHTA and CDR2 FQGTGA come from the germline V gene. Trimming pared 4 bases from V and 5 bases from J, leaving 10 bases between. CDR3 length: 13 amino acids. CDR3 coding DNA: TGTGCCAGCAGCTCGCAGAGAGGAGATACGCAGTATTTT. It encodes CASSSQRGDTQYF.